The 7 T cell receptor beta chains in this list originate from one sample, sequenced in a study of blood T cells in healthy people across ages. Alongside a J-beta primer mix, a sample-barcoded 5' primer served in a second PCR lasting about 7 to 12 cycles. MiXCR, run by TCRdb on the 5' RACE reads, gives a single entry per CDR3 protein. The sample consists of 1.5 million to 2 million distinct CDR3 sequences, approximately 30% of them appearing once. The sequenced sample was blood. The receptor set was obtained from a woman aged 25 to 39 in good health.

The chain has TRBV4-1 and TRBJ1-2, with D maybe TRBD1 (6 bases). The CDR3 totals 14 residues. Germline V gene sequence: CDR1 MGHRA, CDR2 YSYEKL. V was shortened by 1 base and J by 8 bases, with 14 bases between the two germline ends. The CDR3 DNA sequence: TGCGCCAGCAGCCAAGTGGCCGGAGGGGGGGGCTACACCTTC. Residues: CASSQVAGGGGYTF.

Notes on this clonotype: A much bigger clone sits one base away, suggesting this may be a read error. J is TRBJ2-7 and V is TRBV4-1; D ambiguous. The DNA end is more similar to TRBJ2-5, so the J call may be wrong. There are 15 residues in the CDR3. Per germline, CDR1 MGHRA and CDR2 YSYEKL. CDR3 coding DNA: TGCGCCGGCAGCCAAGAATCTCAAGGACAAGAGACCCAGTACTTC. Translated, it gives CAGSQESQGQETQYF.

This clonotype was detected a few times. V is TRBV7-8 and J is TRBJ2-3; 12 nucleotides match TRBD2. After removal of 4 bases from V and 4 bases from J, the junction contained 12 bases not matched to a gene. CDR1 is SGHVS and CDR2 is FQNEAQ in the germline V gene. The CDR3 contains 18 residues. CDR3 loop: CASSSTHRLAGVADTQYF. The DNA for the CDR3 is TGTGCCAGCAGCTCGACCCACAGACTAGCGGGAGTAGCAGATACGCAGTATTTT. Full variable domain (missing parts from reference TRBV7-8 and TRBJ2-3): GAGVSQSPRYKVAKRGQDVALRCDPISGHVSLFWYQQALGQGPEFLTYFQNEAQLDKSGLPSDRFFAERPEGSVSTLKIQRTQQEDSAVYLCASSSTHRLAGVADTQYFGPGTRLTVL.

Many counts were recorded for this clonotype. The rearrangement joins TRBV20-1 to TRBJ2-5; 12 nucleotides match TRBD2. The CDR3 has 16 amino acids. Trimming removed 6 bases from V and 5 bases from J; junction bases left unmatched: 13. The germline gives CDR1 DFQATT, CDR2 SNEGSKA (reference sequence). The CDR3: CSALTSGRFHTETQYF. The CDR3 coding sequence is TGCAGTGCACTTACTAGCGGGAGGTTCCATACGGAGACCCAGTACTTC.

This clonotype was seen a handful of times. This chain connects TRBV4-1 to TRBJ1-2; TRBD1 aligns across 9 bases. Germline CDR1 MGHRA, CDR2 YSYEKL. The CDR3 runs 16 residues. V lost 1 base, J lost 4 bases, and 7 bases stayed unmatched. CDR3 bases: TGCGCCAGCAGCCAAGGAAGGGGACAGGGCGGCTATGGCTACACCTTC. Encoded protein: CASSQGRGQGGYGYTF.

This clonotype appeared a few times. This chain uses TRBV29-1 with TRBJ1-1; possible D gene TRBD1, 5 bases. The germline CDR1 and CDR2 sequences are SQVTM and ANQGSEA. CDR3 length: 17 amino acids. As DNA, the CDR3 is TGCAGTGCTCGCCCGGGACTCACCTCCCTCCTGAACACTGAAGCTTTCTTT. It yields the protein CSARPGLTSLLNTEAFF. The full variable domain, with the rest looked up from reference TRBV29-1 and TRBJ1-1, is SAVISQKPSRDICQRGTSLTIQCQVDSQVTMMFWYRQQPGQSLTLIATANQGSEATYESGFVIDKFPISRPNLTFSTLTVSNMSPEDSSIYLCSARPGLTSLLNTEAFFGQGTRLTVV.

About this clonotype itself: A single base separates this from a much larger clone, so it may be a read error. The chain links TRBV12-3 or TRBV12-4 to TRBJ2-3, with unresolved D. The CDR3 spans 14 residues. The CDR3 nucleotides are TGTGCCAGCAGTTTCCCAGCTGGCACAGATACGGAGTATTTT. Translation: CASSFPAGTDTEYF.